This T cell receptor beta chain was obtained from a study of blood T cell repertoires in COVID-19 (dated by TCRdb to between 2020 and 2021). Notes on the research overall: The collaborator samples originated in the United States, Italy and Spain and spanned the acute and convalescent phases of COVID-19. The prospective study material was composed of cDNA or gDNA derived from T cells, B-cell-depleted T cells, or PBMCs. Subjects who had been exposed to COVID-19, were actively infected with it, or had recovered from it provided the deeply sampled blood TCRbeta repertoires that made up the dataset. The repertoires were released in a freely available public database meant as a resource for research on the immune response to SARS-CoV-2. The samples were drawn from two sources: the first 160 participants of the ongoing ImmuneRACE study, and 1,000 to 1,500 subjects contributed by 6 global collaborators. The sample metadata nearly always contained a de-identified subject ID, COVID-19 status, age in years and sex. Where HLA class I and class II types were available, the types were taken from metadata supplied by the sample provider, not from assay-based typing. What the study reported, not specific to this receptor: The quantity of clinical and demographic metadata differed by source and by participant and was supplied without curation.

Concerning this clone itself: This receptor's antigen is unknown. One base away there is no much larger clone; base qualities are not given.

TCRbeta CDR3 regions were amplified from genomic DNA using the immunoSEQ Assay, a bias-controlled multiplex PCR. The study's processing was this. The number of nucleated cells in each sample was estimated by amplification of reference gene primers within the assay. To quantify the absolute abundance of each unique TCRbeta CDR3 rearrangement, sequence reads were collapsed and filtered. For each sample, productive Simpson clonality was calculated by taking the square root of Simpson's diversity index across productive rearrangements. TCRdb limited this immuneACCESS table to in-frame rearrangements with V and J called. A share of clones is missing; checked studies link under half to unresolved V genes, and the rest is unexplained. The V and J calls and clone size come from that table; D and trimming were worked out from the DNA. This sample gives more than 65,000 clones in total; roughly 80% of them show up just once. The ten largest make up around 9.7% of the sample.

Collaborating institutions collected whole blood in K2EDTA tubes following their own protocols. For TCRbeta analysis, collaborators shipped samples in one of three forms: frozen whole blood, isolated PBMCs, or DNA extracted from either of those sample types. The CDR3, cysteine through phenylalanine, is 18 amino acids long. Only the CDR3 part of the read is kept: 54 bases, read in frame from the first base. The germline V gene yields LGHNT for CDR1 and FRNRAP for CDR2. Compared with germline, V lacks 0 bases and J lacks 3 bases; bases without a gene match: 8. Recombination joined TRBV12-5 with TRBJ1-5; TRBD1 matches 10 bases in the middle. Sample: peripheral blood. The source of this sequence is a woman older than 75 with acute or convalescent COVID-19. The nucleotide sequence reads as follows: TGTGCTAGTGGTTTGGTACTGGGGACAGGGGCGAACAATCAGCCCCAGCATTTT. This encodes CASGLVLGTGANNQPQHF.